This TCR beta chain was captured by sequencing in a study of tumor T cells in aggressive B-cell lymphoma. Method: immunoSEQ multiplex PCR; TCRdb's copy keeps in-frame clones and lacks some. The profile shows about 4,000 clones, over 75% of them singletons. The sequencing input was tumor tissue. This clonotype was sampled from an adult with diffuse large B cell lymphoma.

The CDR3 nucleotides read TGTGCCAGCAGTTTCCAGTATAATTCACCCCTCCACTTT. It is translated as CASSFQYNSPLHF. The chain combines TRBV28 with TRBJ1-6; D is undetermined. V lost 3 bases and J lost 4, with 4 bases in between. The germline V gene encodes CDR1 MDHEN and CDR2 SYDVKM. The CDR3 sequence is 13 residues long.